This T cell receptor beta chain was sequenced in a study of T-cell reconstitution after alpha-beta-depleted transplantation in children. Researchers prepared the TCRbeta library using unique molecular identifiers, the study reports. A single record per CDR3 protein comes from TCRdb applying MiXCR to the PCR reads. The sample consists of roughly 100,000 distinct CDR3 sequences, about 7.5% of them appearing once. At least ten counts were recorded for this clonotype. CDR3 length: 16 amino acids. The trim removed 5 bases at V and 6 bases at J, leaving 10 bases unmatched. In germline, CDR1 is ENHRY, CDR2 SYGVKD.

The specimen was PBMCs, collected before TCRalphabeta/CD19-depleted stem cell transplant. This sequence joins TRBV10-3 and TRBJ2-3; 11 bases map to TRBD1. This clonotype was obtained from a boy aged 2 to 10 with acute lymphoblastic leukemia, due to receive a stem cell transplant. The CDR3 DNA reads as TGTGCCATCAGTTCTACTCCGGGACAGGGGGATGATACGCAGTATTTT. Residues: CAISSTPGQGDDTQYF.